This T cell receptor (beta chain) was retrieved from a study of technical replicates of blood from a handful of donors. The length of the CDR3 is 15 residues. Deletions cut 0 bases from V and 2 bases from J, with 13 bases between. Germline loops: CDR1 GTSNPN, CDR2 SVGIG (reference sequence). TCRdb keeps only in-frame clones here, not all; method: immunoSEQ multiplex PCR. This sample has 95,000 or so clones, with 85% to 95% found just once. The specimen sequenced was T cells isolated from PBMCs. This clonotype was obtained from a human donor in good health. V gene TRBV30 combines with J gene TRBJ1-1, with D hard to call. The CDR3 sequence: CAWSVRRTGNTEAFF. In DNA, the CDR3 is TGTGCCTGGAGTGTAAGGAGGACTGGCAACACTGAAGCTTTCTTT. Variable domain in full (rest from reference TRBV30 and TRBJ1-1): SQTIHQWPATLVQPVGSPLSLECTVEGTSNPNLYWYRQAAGRGLQLLFYSVGIGQISSEVPQNLSASRPQDRQFILSSKKLLLSDSGFYLCAWSVRRTGNTEAFFGQGTRLTVV.